This T cell receptor beta chain is drawn from a study of T cell responses to AZD1222 COVID-19 vaccine. General study findings and limits: Repertoires were obtained solely post-peak T cell response. A rise in Spike-specific TCR breadth and depth followed two AZD1222 doses.

TCRdb's copy holds only in-frame clones and misses some; the assay was immunoSEQ multiplex PCR. The table includes roughly 150,000 clones, under 95% detected once. The CDR3 length is 16 residues. Deletions cut 8 bases from V and 5 bases from J, with 21 bases between. Germline V CDR1 and CDR2: LNHDA, SQIVND (reference sequence). Comments on this clone: Its antigen is undetermined.

This receptor was obtained from an adult in good health. This chain uses TRBV19 with TRBJ2-2, with TRBD2 as a possible D gene (5 bases). Specimen: peripheral blood, collected on day 0 of AZD1222 vaccination. CDR3 sequence (DNA): TGTGCCAGTCGGGATCCTCGCTCTAGAAGAACCGGGGAGCTGTTTTTT. It encodes CASRDPRSRRTGELFF.